There are many counts of the clone carrying this T cell receptor beta chain. Its antigen remains unidentified. Each CDR3 protein is one row after TCRdb ran MiXCR on the 5' RACE reads. The data hold roughly 40,000 distinct CDR3 sequences, with approximately 2.4% observed a single time. Germline-derived CDR1 and CDR2 are SGHRS and YFSETQ. CDR3 size: 14 residues. J was trimmed by 8 bases and V by 0 bases; bases with no gene match: 6. This sample is drawn from a study of neurological immune-mediated disorders. Findings of the study overall: Among 34 multiple sclerosis patients, 18 had repertoires that phylogenetic grouping placed in one related-CDR3 cluster, a possible signature.

The sequenced material came from PBMCs. This sequence joins TRBV5-1 and TRBJ1-2; 8 bases map to TRBD1. The receptor was isolated from a man in his fifties or sixties with multiple sclerosis. The CDR3 coding sequence is TGCGCCAGCAGCTTGGGACAGGGGCTAAGGGGCTACACCTTC. This codes for CASSLGQGLRGYTF.